Each of the 15 T cell receptor beta chains below was sequenced from the same sample in a study of post-analysis software for immune sequencing data. Study results and limitations: When patients were compared with controls, 4 or 5 TRBV segments were more frequent, TRBV5-6, TRBV5-1 and TRBV20-1 among them.

Unique-molecular-identifier-tagged TCR beta cDNA libraries were used. TCRdb recomputed calls from the PCR reads with MiXCR, one row per CDR3 protein. The data contain hundreds of thousands of distinct CDR3 sequences, 59% of them singletons. Their specific antigens are unknown. Sequenced sample: blood. The receptors here all came from a girl aged 2 to 9 with multiple sclerosis.

This chain joins TRBV15 and TRBJ2-5; maybe TRBD2 (7 bases). The length of the CDR3 is 19 residues. Germline V gene data show CDR1 as LNHNV and CDR2 as YYDKDF (reference sequence). Trimming stripped 3 bases from V and 1 base from J, with 24 bases between. CDR3 region: CATSRGGLGSRSFQETQYF. The CDR3 nucleotides read TGTGCCACCAGCAGGGGGGGGCTCGGCAGCCGTTCATTCCAAGAGACCCAGTACTTC. The full variable domain, completed using reference TRBV15 and TRBJ2-5, is DAMVIQNPRYQVTQFGKPVTLSCSQTLNHNVMYWYQQKSSQAPKLLFHYYDKDFNNEADTPDNFQSRRPNTSFCFLDIRSPGLGDTAMYLCATSRGGLGSRSFQETQYFGPGTRLLVL.

The chain combines TRBV2 with TRBJ2-7, with D unclear. CDR3 size: 13 residues. CDR1 is SNHLY and CDR2 is FYNNEI in the germline V gene. Trimming shortened V by 2 bases and J by 5 bases, and 10 bases separated the two germline ends. CDR3 region: CASSESGSHEQYF. The CDR3 nucleotides read TGTGCCAGCAGTGAATCCGGGTCCCACGAGCAGTACTTC. The variable domain in full, completed from reference TRBV2 and TRBJ2-7, reads EPEVTQTPSHQVTQMGQEVILRCVPISNHLYFYWYRQILGQKVEFLVSFYNNEISEKSEIFDDQFSVERPDGSNFTLKIRSTKLEDSAMYFCASSESGSHEQYFGPGTRLTVT.

The chain couples TRBV6-5 to TRBJ2-7; D perhaps matches TRBD1 (6 bases). This CDR3 spans 16 amino acids. Trimming took off 0 bases at V and 0 bases at J, with 12 bases between the two ends. Germline V lookup: CDR1 MNHEY, CDR2 SVGAGI. As DNA, the CDR3 is TGTGCCAGCAGTTACTCGAGGGGGACGGACTCCTACGAGCAGTACTTC. Encoded protein: CASSYSRGTDSYEQYF.

This chain links TRBV7-2 with TRBJ2-4, with D possibly TRBD1 on 6 matching bases. The CDR3 has 15 amino acids. The V and J ends lost 1 base and 5 bases respectively, with 12 bases between them. Germline V CDR1 and CDR2: SGHTA, FQGNSA. The CDR3 DNA reads as TGTGCCAGCAGCTTAGGGCAGGGGCTCGAAAACATTCAGTACTTC. Its translation is CASSLGQGLENIQYF. Using reference TRBV7-2 and TRBJ2-4 for the parts outside the CDR3, the full variable domain is GAGVSQSPSNKVTEKGKDVELRCDPISGHTALYWYRQSLGQGLEFLIYFQGNSAPDKSGLPSDRFSAERTGGSVSTLTIQRTQQEDSAVYLCASSLGQGLENIQYFGAGTRLSVL.

The table lists this clonotype with a few counts. The V and J genes are TRBV20-1 and TRBJ2-1; D is undetermined. The CDR3 sequence is 14 residues long. Germline CDR1 is DFQATT and CDR2 is SNEGSKA (reference sequence). Trimming removed 0 bases at V and 0 bases at J, with 6 bases between. The CDR3 sequence: CSARDLTSYNEQFF. The CDR3 DNA is TGCAGTGCTAGAGATCTTACCTCCTACAATGAGCAGTTCTTC.

The chain carries TRBV5-1 and TRBJ1-2, with D possibly matching TRBD1 (5 bases). Trimming removed 2 bases at V and 4 bases at J, with 15 bases between. Looked up from germline, CDR1 is SGHRS and CDR2 is YFSETQ. This CDR3 region has 15 residues. The CDR3: CASSLLNGGIYGYTF. In DNA form, the CDR3 reads TGCGCCAGCAGCTTATTGAACGGGGGTATCTATGGCTACACCTTC.

The chain uses TRBV5-1 and TRBJ1-2; D is possibly TRBD1 (5 bases). This CDR3 region has 15 residues. Germline lookup yields CDR1 SGHRS and CDR2 YFSETQ. The ends were cut back, 2 bases at V and 3 bases at J, with 14 bases in the middle. CDR3 DNA sequence: TGCGCCAGCAGCTTAGACGTCGGGGGGGACTATGGCTACACCTTC. Translation: CASSLDVGGDYGYTF.

Comment on this clonotype: At one of its ends the junction is not consistent with the germline gene, which may arise from a read error. V usage is TRBV25-1 and J usage is TRBJ2-7; D is undetermined. The better agreement between TRBJ2-5 and the DNA end casts doubt on the J call. Per the germline V gene, CDR1 is MGHDK and CDR2 is SYGVNS. The length of the CDR3 is 14 residues. DNA of the CDR3: TGTGCCAGCGGTGAAATGAGAGTAGGAGAGACCCAGTACTTC. Protein product: CASGEMRVGETQYF.

The rearrangement links TRBV29-1 to TRBJ2-1, with 10 bases that match TRBD2. After removal of 1 base from V and 5 bases from J, the junction contained 8 bases not matched to a gene. The CDR3 extends over 16 amino acids. CDR1 and CDR2 (germline): SQVTM, ANQGSEA. CDR3 sequence: CSVEAGTSARDNEQFF. CDR3 nucleotide sequence: TGCAGCGTTGAAGCGGGGACTAGCGCCCGGGACAATGAGCAGTTCTTC.

For this clonotype: Its ends do not fully match the called genes, so a read error is possible. The rearrangement links TRBV10-2 to TRBJ2-1, with D unresolved. The CDR3 covers 11 residues. Germline-derived CDR1 and CDR2 are WSHSY and SAAADI. The CDR3 spells CASSAVNERFF. CDR3 nucleotide sequence: TGCGCCAGCAGTGCCGTGAATGAGCGGTTCTTC.

This clonotype was counted only a few times. A much larger clone lies a single base off, so this may be a read error. The CDR3 DNA is TGTGCCAGCAGTGAAGAGGGAGAGACCCAGTACTTC. Residues: CASSEEGETQYF. This chain links TRBV6-1 with TRBJ2-5; D unresolved. The CDR3 consists of 12 residues. Trimming took off 1 base at V and 4 bases at J, with 4 bases between the two ends. The germline V gene has CDR1 MNHNS and CDR2 SASEGT.

This clonotype was detected once. The chain carries TRBV6-5 and TRBJ2-5; the match to TRBD1 covers 10 bases. The DNA end is more similar to TRBJ2-7, so the J call may be wrong. CDR3 length: 15 amino acids. CDR1 is MNHEY and CDR2 is SVGAGI in the germline V gene. In DNA form, the CDR3 reads TGTGCCAGCAGTTACCGGGACAGGGGTTTGGGCGAGCAGTACTTC. Translating gives CASSYRDRGLGEQYF.

The gene calls are TRBV2 and TRBJ2-7; 9 positions agree with TRBD2. Trimming at V came to 7 bases and at J to 5 bases, leaving 6 bases not matched to a gene. Germline V gene data show CDR1 as SNHLY and CDR2 as FYNNEI. The CDR3 length is 13 residues. The DNA for the CDR3 is TGTGCCAGCACACGGCGGGAGGGCCACGAGCAGTACTTC. Amino acids: CASTRREGHEQYF.

This clonotype was seen only once. This chain links TRBV7-2 with TRBJ2-1, with D maybe TRBD1 (7 bases). The germline CDR1 and CDR2 sequences are SGHTA and FQGNSA. The CDR3 extends over 14 amino acids. Trimming took 6 bases from V and 4 from J, leaving 13 bases between them. The CDR3, as DNA: TGTGCCAGCAGGGAGGGGGCAGGATACAATGAGCAGTTCTTC. It codes for CASREGAGYNEQFF.

The rearrangement joins TRBV5-6 to TRBJ2-5, with TRBD2 identical over 12 bases. TRBJ2-7 explains the end of the DNA better; the J call may be wrong. The germline gives CDR1 SGHDT, CDR2 YYEEEE. The CDR3 has 19 residues. The DNA for the CDR3 is TGTGCCAGCAGCTTGGTCCGACTAGCGGGAGATGAAGGGCGTTACGAGCAGTACTTC. Protein: CASSLVRLAGDEGRYEQYF.